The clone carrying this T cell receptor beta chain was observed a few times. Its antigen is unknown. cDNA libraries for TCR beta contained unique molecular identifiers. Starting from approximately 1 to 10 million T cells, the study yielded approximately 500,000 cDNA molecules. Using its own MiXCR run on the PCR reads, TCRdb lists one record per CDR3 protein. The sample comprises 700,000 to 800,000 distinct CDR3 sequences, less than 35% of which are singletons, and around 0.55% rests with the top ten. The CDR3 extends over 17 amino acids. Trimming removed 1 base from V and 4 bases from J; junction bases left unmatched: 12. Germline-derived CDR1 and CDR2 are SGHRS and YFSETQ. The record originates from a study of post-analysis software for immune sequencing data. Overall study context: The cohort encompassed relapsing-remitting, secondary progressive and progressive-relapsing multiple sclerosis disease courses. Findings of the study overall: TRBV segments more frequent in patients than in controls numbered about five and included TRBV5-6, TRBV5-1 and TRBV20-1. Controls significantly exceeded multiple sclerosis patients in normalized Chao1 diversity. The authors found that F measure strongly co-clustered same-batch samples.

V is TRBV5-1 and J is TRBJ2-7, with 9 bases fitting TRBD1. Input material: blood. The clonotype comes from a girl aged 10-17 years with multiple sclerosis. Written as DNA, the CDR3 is TGCGCCAGCAGCTTGTCCGTACAGGGGGCGGTTAATTACGAGCAGTACTTC. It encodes CASSLSVQGAVNYEQYF.